The clone carrying this T cell receptor beta chain showed up just a few times. The target antigen is unknown. The entry originates in a study of T-cell reconstitution after alpha-beta-depleted transplantation in children. Regarding the study as a whole: High day-60 TCRbeta diversity in some patients came from surviving recipient T cells and thymic progenitors. Several hundred expanded graft clones reportedly gave rise to the alpha-beta T cells present about two months after transplant. Once a year had passed after transplant, T-cell counts and diversity came mostly from newly produced T cells.

The TCRbeta library incorporated unique molecular identifiers. TCRdb passed the PCR reads through MiXCR, listing each CDR3 protein once. The table has 700,000 or so distinct CDR3 sequences, roughly 13% seen once. The CDR3 extends over 17 amino acids. Trimming at V came to 2 bases and at J to 4 bases, leaving 6 bases not matched to a gene. CDR1 is SEHNR and CDR2 is FQNEAQ in the germline V gene (reference sequence). Specimen: PBMCs, collected before TCRalphabeta/CD19-depleted stem cell transplant. The TCR was taken from a girl aged 2-9 years with congenital amegakaryocytic thrombocytopenia, due to receive a stem cell transplant. V gene TRBV7-9 combines with J gene TRBJ2-1; 12 nucleotides match TRBD2. As DNA, the CDR3 is TGTGCCAGCAGCTTAATGGGGGGGACTAGCGGGTACAATGAGCAGTTCTTC. Translating gives CASSLMGGTSGYNEQFF.